A single sample is the source of the 26 T cell receptor beta chains below, sequenced in a study of CD8 T cells in Susac syndrome. RNA, at roughly 0.5 to 1 ug, was reverse transcribed with random hexamers. TCRdb independently ran MiXCR on the immunoSEQ multiplex PCR reads; one entry per CDR3 protein. The sample lists fewer than 350,000 distinct CDR3 sequences, about 91% occurring once. Source material: CD4+ T cells from PBMCs. These receptors came from a human donor with multiple sclerosis.

The V call is TRBV20-1, the J call TRBJ2-3, with 7 positions matching TRBD2. J was trimmed by 6 bases and V by 6 bases; bases with no gene match: 12. CDR1 and CDR2 (germline): DFQATT, SNEGSKA (reference sequence). This CDR3 is 14 amino acids long. CDR3 region: CSAYSGVALDTQYF. The CDR3 nucleotides are TGCAGTGCGTACAGCGGGGTAGCTCTGGATACGCAGTATTTT.

This rearrangement joins TRBV6-1 to TRBJ2-4; the D call may be TRBD1 or TRBD2 (7 bases each). The CDR3 totals 15 residues. Germline V gene sequence: CDR1 MNHNS, CDR2 SASEGT. The V and J ends lost 8 bases and 6 bases respectively, with 20 bases between them. In DNA, the CDR3 is TGTGCCAGCCACTGGGGGGGACAGACCCGAAACATTCAGTACTTC. Its translation: CASHWGGQTRNIQYF.

This clonotype was observed a few times. The chain uses TRBV30 and TRBJ2-7, with D unclear. This CDR3 contains 11 residues. Germline lookup yields CDR1 GTSNPN and CDR2 SVGIG (reference sequence). With 5 bases removed from V and 6 bases from J, the gap between germline ends came to 11 bases. The CDR3 DNA sequence: TGTGCCTGGGGGGAATTGGGCGAGCAGTACTTC. This encodes CAWGELGEQYF. Full variable domain (missing parts from reference TRBV30 and TRBJ2-7): SQTIHQWPATLVQPVGSPLSLECTVEGTSNPNLYWYRQAAGRGLQLLFYSVGIGQISSEVPQNLSASRPQDRQFILSSKKLLLSDSGFYLCAWGELGEQYFGPGTRLTVT.

The J gene is TRBJ2-1, the V gene TRBV7-2, with TRBD1 matching 10 bases. The CDR3 is made up of 15 amino acids. Germline-derived CDR1 and CDR2 are SGHTA and FQGNSA. The V gene end was trimmed by 5 bases and the J gene end by 5 bases; junction bases not matched to a gene: 6. CDR3: CASSLSGQGHNEQFF. As DNA, the CDR3 is TGTGCCAGCAGCCTCTCGGGACAGGGGCACAATGAGCAGTTCTTC.

CDR3 residues: CASSQGAPNEKLFF. CDR3 bases: TGCGCCAGCAGCCAAGGGGCGCCTAATGAAAAACTGTTTTTT. This chain connects TRBV4-3 to TRBJ1-4; no firm D call. Germline V lookup: CDR1 LGHNA, CDR2 YSLEER. With 1 base removed from V and 3 bases from J, the gap between germline ends came to 6 bases. The CDR3 has 14 residues.

The chain joins TRBV3-1 to TRBJ2-2; unclear D gene. Germline V gives CDR1 LGHDT, CDR2 YNNKEL (reference sequence). V was pared by 3 bases and J by 0 bases, with 14 bases between. The CDR3 is 17 amino acids. The CDR3 DNA reads as TGTGCCAGCAGCCAGGGCCTGGGGAAGACGAACACCGGGGAGCTGTTTTTT. Translation: CASSQGLGKTNTGELFF.

A few counts support this clonotype. CDR3 sequence reads: CASSPRLAGTNEQFF. The CDR3 nucleotides are TGTGCCAGCAGTCCGCGACTAGCGGGAACCAATGAGCAGTTCTTC. This chain connects TRBV12-3 or TRBV12-4 to TRBJ2-1; 11 bases agree with TRBD2. This CDR3 contains 15 residues. The V segment lost 5 bases and the J segment 6 bases; nucleotides outside the gene matches: 6.

V and J are TRBV7-3 and TRBJ1-1; D is possibly TRBD1 (6 bases). Germline lookup yields CDR1 SGHTA and CDR2 FQGTGA. V was shortened by 3 bases and J by 1 base, with 12 bases between the two germline ends. CDR3 length equals 15 residues. The CDR3 is CASSFGGGPNTEAFF. The CDR3 nucleotides read TGTGCCAGCAGCTTTGGTGGGGGCCCGAACACTGAAGCTTTCTTT. Based on the CDR3 plus reference TRBV7-3 and TRBJ1-1, the full variable domain is GAGVSQTPSNKVTEKGKYVELRCDPISGHTALYWYRQSLGQGPEFLIYFQGTGAADDSGLPNDRFFAVRPEGSVSTLKIQRTERGDSAVYLCASSFGGGPNTEAFFGQGTRLTVV.

V usage is TRBV7-2 and J usage is TRBJ2-7; tentative D call: TRBD2 (6 bases). Germline V gives CDR1 SGHTA, CDR2 FQGNSA. This CDR3 has 16 amino acids. V lost 1 base to trimming and J lost 3 bases, with 16 bases between them. DNA for the CDR3: TGTGCCAGCAGCTTAGGAGGAGGGAGTCGGTTCTACGAGCAGTACTTC. Translated, it gives CASSLGGGSRFYEQYF.

The genes are TRBV4-3 and TRBJ2-5, with a possible D match to TRBD1 (6 bases). This CDR3 is 15 amino acids long. CDR1 is LGHNA, CDR2 YSLEER, per germline. V lost 3 bases, J lost 2 bases, and 13 bases lay in between. Here the CDR3 reads CASSHTGTGQETQYF. CDR3 in DNA: TGCGCCAGCAGCCATACAGGGACGGGGCAAGAGACCCAGTACTTC.

The genes are TRBV18 and TRBJ2-1, with TRBD2 as a possible D gene (6 bases). The CDR3 length is 13 residues. V dropped 4 bases and J dropped 15 bases, with 19 bases sitting between them. Germline CDR1 is KGHSH and CDR2 is LQKENI. The CDR3 bases are TGTGCCAGCTCACAGGGCAACCGGGACTTCGTGTTCTTC. Translation: CASSQGNRDFVFF.

This rearrangement joins TRBV19 to TRBJ1-2, with no clear D. The V end was cut by 0 bases, the J end by 4 bases, with 12 bases between. CDR3 length equals 15 residues. CDR1 and CDR2 (germline): LNHDA, SQIVND (reference sequence). CDR3 sequence (DNA): TGTGCCAGTAGTATAGATCTAACTGGCCTCTATGGCTACACCTTC. This translates into CASSIDLTGLYGYTF.

The chain links TRBV3-1 to TRBJ1-3; D remains unclear. Germline CDR1 is LGHDT and CDR2 is YNNKEL (reference sequence). With 0 bases removed from V and 1 base from J, the gap between germline ends came to 7 bases. The length of the CDR3 is 15 residues. The CDR3 is CASSQDYRSGNTIYF. The CDR3 DNA sequence: TGTGCCAGCAGCCAAGATTACCGATCTGGAAACACCATATATTTT.

The chain is built from TRBV12-3 or TRBV12-4 and TRBJ1-3, with D unresolved. The CDR3 runs to 14 residues. V lost 3 bases and J lost 11, with 17 bases in between. The CDR3, as DNA: TGTGCCAGCAGTTTCATGTACGGTGGAGCGCCCATATATTTT. It translates to CASSFMYGGAPIYF.

The chain links TRBV30 to TRBJ1-1; the D is unclear. The CDR3 is 13 amino acids. Germline loops: CDR1 GTSNPN, CDR2 SVGIG (reference sequence). Deletions cut 2 bases from V and 2 bases from J, with 9 bases between. The CDR3 region has the DNA TGTGCCTGGAGTAGGAGTTTCAACACTGAAGCTTTCTTT. Translating it yields CAWSRSFNTEAFF.

The CDR3 DNA reads as TGTGCCACCTGGGGGGTTATGACTGAAGCTTTCTTT. Protein sequence: CATWGVMTEAFF. V usage is TRBV19 and J usage is TRBJ1-1; D perhaps matches TRBD1 (5 bases). There are 12 residues in the CDR3. With 10 bases removed from V and 5 bases from J, the gap between germline ends came to 14 bases. Germline CDR1 is LNHDA and CDR2 is SQIVND (reference sequence). Looking up the rest from reference TRBV19 and TRBJ1-1 gives the full variable domain: DGGITQSPKYLFRKEGQNVTLSCEQNLNHDAMYWYRQDPGQGLRLIYYSQIVNDFQKGDIAEGYSVSREKKESFPLTVTSAQKNPTAFYLCATWGVMTEAFFGQGTRLTVV.

The chain joins TRBV12-3 or TRBV12-4 to TRBJ2-7; 12 positions agree with TRBD2. The CDR3 extends over 14 amino acids. With 5 bases clipped from V and 6 bases from J, the junction kept 5 bases outside the gene matches. In DNA form, the CDR3 reads TGTGCCAGCAGTCCCGGACTAGCGGGAATCGAGCAGTACTTC. This encodes CASSPGLAGIEQYF.

The chain combines TRBV5-6 with TRBJ1-5, with TRBD1 as a possible D gene (6 bases). Germline V lookup: CDR1 SGHDT, CDR2 YYEEEE. V was trimmed by 1 base and J by 3 bases, leaving 14 bases between them. This CDR3 region has 16 residues. In nucleotides, the CDR3 is TGTGCCAGCAGCTTGTGGAAGGGGGGCTACAATCAGCCCCAGCATTTT. Amino acid sequence: CASSLWKGGYNQPQHF.

The genes are TRBV24-1 and TRBJ2-2; no definite D call. The CDR3 sequence is 14 residues long. Germline V gives CDR1 KGHDR, CDR2 SFDVKD. V shed 7 bases and J shed 0 bases, with 8 bases lying between them. Written as DNA, the CDR3 is TGTGCCACCAGCCCATCCGCGAACACCGGGGAGCTGTTTTTT. This codes for CATSPSANTGELFF.

The chain employs TRBV2 and TRBJ1-3, with D possibly matching TRBD1 (5 bases). CDR1 and CDR2 from the germline V gene are SNHLY and FYNNEI. The V end was cut by 2 bases, the J end by 3 bases, with 11 bases between. CDR3 length: 15 amino acids. In DNA, the CDR3 is TGTGCCAGCAGTGAATCCAGGGTGTATGGAAACACCATATATTTT. It is translated as CASSESRVYGNTIYF. The variable domain in full, completed from reference TRBV2 and TRBJ1-3, reads EPEVTQTPSHQVTQMGQEVILRCVPISNHLYFYWYRQILGQKVEFLVSFYNNEISEKSEIFDDQFSVERPDGSNFTLKIRSTKLEDSAMYFCASSESRVYGNTIYFGEGSWLTVV.

The chain recombines TRBV9 with TRBJ2-1; 10 nucleotides match TRBD2. V lost 2 bases, J lost 0 bases, and 8 bases stayed unmatched. Germline CDR1 and CDR2: SGDLS and YYNGEE. This CDR3 contains 18 residues. The CDR3 loop reads CASSVSSGSVSSYNEQFF. CDR3 bases: TGTGCCAGCAGCGTCTCTAGCGGGAGTGTTAGCTCCTACAATGAGCAGTTCTTC.

The rearrangement joins TRBV5-4 to TRBJ1-5, with 7 bases lining up with TRBD1. Unmatched junction bases numbered 6, after V lost 0 bases and J lost 0 bases. Germline CDR1 is SGHNT and CDR2 is YYREEE (reference sequence). This CDR3 has 17 amino acids. The CDR3 DNA is TGTGCCAGCAGCTTGGGAGGGGGCGGATATAGCAATCAGCCCCAGCATTTT. Its translation: CASSLGGGGYSNQPQHF.

The CDR3 region has the DNA TGTGCCAGCAGTGACAGGTACGAGCAGTACTTC. This codes for CASSDRYEQYF. The gene calls are TRBV6-2 or TRBV6-3 and TRBJ2-7, with TRBD1 as a possible D gene (6 bases). CDR1 is MNHEY and CDR2 is SVGEGT in the germline V gene. The CDR3 has 11 amino acids. Trimming pared 5 bases from V and 4 bases from J, leaving 6 bases between.

CDR3 nucleotides: TGCAGCGTTGATCCCAGCGGGGGCTACAATGAGCAGTTCTTC. Translation: CSVDPSGGYNEQFF. The V and J genes are TRBV29-1 and TRBJ2-1; TRBD2 agrees at 8 bases. Per the germline V gene, CDR1 is SQVTM and CDR2 is ANQGSEA. The V gene end was trimmed by 3 bases and the J gene end by 3 bases; junction bases not matched to a gene: 4. The CDR3 has 14 amino acids.

This clonotype turned up a few times. V usage is TRBV30 and J usage is TRBJ1-4; TRBD1 agrees at 10 bases. The CDR3 runs to 14 residues. V was pared by 1 base and J by 7 bases, with 3 bases of the junction left unmatched. Looked up from germline, CDR1 is GTSNPN and CDR2 is SVGIG (reference sequence). In DNA, the CDR3 is TGTGCCTGGAGTGGGGGACAGGGGTTTGAAAAACTGTTTTTT. It specifies CAWSGGQGFEKLFF.

This rearrangement joins TRBV9 to TRBJ1-1; D gene ambiguous. Trimming left V 7 bases short and J 3 bases short, with 10 bases between. Per germline, CDR1 SGDLS and CDR2 YYNGEE. The CDR3 sequence is 12 residues long. The CDR3 nucleotides read TGTGCCAGCCTACCTCGGGACACTGAAGCTTTCTTT. It encodes CASLPRDTEAFF.